The 28 T cell receptor beta chains presented below share a single source sample, sequenced in a study of T cells after yellow fever vaccination (dated by TCRdb to about 2019). The library came from 5' RACE. Sequencer: Illumina HiSeq 2500. Clones were called with MiXCR by TCRdb after fastp trimmed the public reads at Q25, and only in-frame beta chains were retained. Each CDR3 protein appears once, grouped with its most common genes and DNA. Recorded for this sample are about 74,000 distinct CDR3 sequences; approximately 6.5% of them occurred a single time. Roughly a third of the sample lies in the top ten. The treatment or condition label corresponds to: live attenuated yellow fever vaccine strain. Sequences were derived from CD8+ T cells sorted from PBMCs, sampled around 5 days after the first yellow fever vaccination. The receptor source for this set is a man aged 18 to 29 who received the YFV17D yellow fever vaccine.

The V gene is TRBV20-1, the J gene TRBJ1-2; D not certain. CDR3 length: 16 amino acids. Between the trimmed V and J ends, which lost 1 base and 4 bases, there was a span of 19 bases. CDR1 DFQATT and CDR2 SNEGSKA come from the germline V gene (reference sequence). The CDR3 spells CSARAKGSSAGYGYTF. CDR3 in DNA: TGCAGTGCTAGAGCTAAGGGTTCAAGTGCGGGCTATGGCTACACCTTC.

This clonotype was observed many times. The genes are TRBV24-1 and TRBJ2-1; 7 bases match TRBD2. Germline-derived CDR1 and CDR2 are KGHDR and SFDVKD. The CDR3 length is 18 residues. V dropped 6 bases and J dropped 0; count of bases not matched to a gene: 13. The CDR3 DNA sequence: TGTGCCACCAGTCCCGGAGGAGGCGGGGGAAACTCCTACAATGAGCAGTTCTTC. Translating gives CATSPGGGGGNSYNEQFF.

In its sample, this clonotype was seen a few times. Written as DNA, the CDR3 is TGTGCCAGCAGTGGATCCCGTCACCCCTACGAGCAGTACGTC. Translated, it gives CASSGSRHPYEQYV. V gene TRBV6-2 or TRBV6-3 combines with J gene TRBJ2-7; D is uncertain. CDR3 length: 14 residues. Germline CDR1 MNHEY, CDR2 SVGEGT. V lost 5 bases, J lost 2 bases, and 13 bases lay in between.

This clonotype was recorded at least ten times. V gene TRBV5-5 combines with J gene TRBJ1-5, with D maybe TRBD1 (6 bases). The CDR3 spans 15 residues. The V gene lost 0 bases and the J gene lost 3 bases, with 10 bases spanning the gap. Germline CDR1 SGHKS, CDR2 YYEKEE (reference sequence). The CDR3 reads CASSLGQAPNQPQHF. The CDR3 DNA sequence: TGTGCCAGCAGCTTGGGACAGGCCCCCAATCAGCCCCAGCATTTT.

Worth noting for this clonotype: Since a much larger clone is just one base distant, this may be a read error. The chain uses TRBV7-9 and TRBJ2-3; no firm D call. This CDR3 region has 12 residues. Germline-derived CDR1 and CDR2 are SEHNR and FQNEAQ (reference sequence). Trimming left V 1 base short and J 3 bases short, with 2 bases between. CDR3 in DNA: TGTGCCAGCAGCTTAGAAACAGATACGCAGTATTTT. Its protein is CASSLETDTQYF.

This clonotype was seen ten or more times. At one boundary the junction diverges from the germline segment, which might be a read error. J is TRBJ2-3 and V is TRBV12-3 or TRBV12-4; 9 nucleotides match TRBD2. This CDR3 contains 13 residues. The CDR3 region is CASSLSLAGDEDF. The DNA for the CDR3 is TGTGCCAGCAGTTTATCCTTAGCGGGGGACGAGGATTTT.

A note on this clonotype: One base away lies a much larger clone, so this may be a sequencing read error. The chain recombines TRBV7-3 with TRBJ2-3, with D unclear. This CDR3 contains 16 residues. Germline V CDR1 and CDR2: SGHTA, FQGTGA. Trimming shortened V by 7 bases and J by 1 base, and 18 bases separated the two germline ends. The CDR3 protein is CASINGVSKGTDTQYF. For the CDR3, the DNA is TGTGCCAGCATCAATGGGGTGTCGAAGGGCACAGATACGCAGTATTTT.

This clonotype was recorded many times. The genes are TRBV11-2 and TRBJ2-2, with 9 bases that match TRBD2. The V and J ends lost 11 bases and 4 bases, in that order; junction bases with no gene match: 5. CDR3 length: 13 residues. In germline, CDR1 is SGHAT, CDR2 FQNNGV. Here the CDR3 reads CASAGGGTGELFF. CDR3 bases: TGTGCCTCAGCGGGGGGAGGCACCGGGGAGCTGTTTTTT.

Judged by abundance, this clonotype is medium-sized (0.01 to 0.1%). The chain couples TRBV6-4 to TRBJ2-3, with D maybe TRBD2 (5 bases). Germline V gives CDR1 MRHNA, CDR2 SNTAGT. V shed 3 bases and J shed 0 bases, with 7 bases lying between them. This CDR3 has 14 amino acids. This CDR3 reads CASSERGSTDTQYF. As DNA, the CDR3 is TGTGCCAGCAGTGAAAGAGGGAGCACAGATACGCAGTATTTT.

CDR3 in DNA: TGTGCCAGCAGCTTAGTCACACCGGCCCTACTGTTTTTT. The encoded protein is CASSLVTPALLFF. The rearrangement uses TRBV7-9 and TRBJ1-4, with no clear D. Per the germline V gene, CDR1 is SEHNR and CDR2 is FQNEAQ (reference sequence). This CDR3 contains 13 residues. V was shortened by 1 base and J by 13 bases, with 13 bases between the two germline ends. The full variable domain, with the rest looked up from reference TRBV7-9 and TRBJ1-4, is DTGVSQNPRHKITKRGQNVTFRCDPISEHNRLYWYRQTLGQGPEFLTYFQNEAQLEKSRLLSDRFSAERPKGSFSTLEIQRTEQGDSAMYLCASSLVTPALLFFGSGTQLSVL.

Regarding this clonotype: A much larger clonotype is one base distant, so this may be a read error. V is TRBV5-1 and J is TRBJ2-3; either TRBD1 or TRBD2 may fit D (5 bases each). Germline values: CDR1 SGHRS, CDR2 YFSETQ. The CDR3 sequence is 17 residues long. Trimming cost V 1 base and J 2 bases, with 17 bases left between them. The CDR3, as DNA: TGCGCCAGCAGCTTGAACCCGGGACCACTATACACAGATACGCAGTATTTT. Its protein is CASSLNPGPLYTDTQYF.

This clonotype has ten or more counts. The gene calls are TRBV12-3 or TRBV12-4 and TRBJ2-7; D may be TRBD1 or TRBD2 (5 bases each). The V gene lost 4 bases and the J gene lost 4 bases, with 8 bases spanning the gap. The CDR3 is made up of 12 amino acids. The CDR3 reads CASSSGAYEQYF. For the CDR3, the DNA is TGTGCCAGCAGTTCCGGGGCTTACGAGCAGTACTTC.

This clonotype occurred many times. This chain links TRBV18 with TRBJ1-1; possibly TRBD1 for D (6 bases). The length of the CDR3 is 15 residues. Per germline, CDR1 KGHSH and CDR2 LQKENI. Trimming took off 4 bases at V and 6 bases at J, with 18 bases between the two ends. The CDR3 nucleotides read TGTGCCAGCTCACAACCAGAACTACAGGGCGCTGAAGCTTTCTTT. Protein product: CASSQPELQGAEAFF.

The chain couples TRBV20-1 to TRBJ1-3, with D hard to call. Germline values: CDR1 DFQATT, CDR2 SNEGSKA (reference sequence). The CDR3 contains 14 residues. V was shortened by 0 bases and J by 0 bases, with 6 bases between the two germline ends. The CDR3 nucleotides read TGCAGTGCTAGAGATTTGAACTCTGGAAACACCATATATTTT. Translating gives CSARDLNSGNTIYF.

This clonotype was detected a few times. The chain couples TRBV4-2 to TRBJ2-5; tentative D call: TRBD2 (7 bases). The CDR3 is 16 residues long. The germline V and J ends were trimmed by 3 bases and 2 bases, with 16 bases remaining between them. CDR1 and CDR2 from the germline V gene are LGHNA and YNFKEQ. The CDR3 is CASSQPWRGGQETQYF. Written as DNA, the CDR3 is TGTGCCAGCAGCCAGCCCTGGAGGGGGGGGCAAGAGACCCAGTACTTC.

Ten or more counts support this clonotype. The J gene is TRBJ2-5, the V gene TRBV6-2 or TRBV6-3, with D uncertain. The CDR3 is 15 residues long. The germline CDR1 and CDR2 sequences are MNHEY and SVGEGT. Trimming cost V 0 bases and J 6 bases, with 14 bases left between them. CDR3 sequence reads: CASSYSIAAGQTQYF. In DNA, the CDR3 is TGTGCCAGCAGTTACTCGATTGCCGCTGGGCAGACCCAGTACTTC.

CDR3 residues: CASSEYAQGHTDTQYF. CDR3 nucleotides: TGTGCCAGCAGTGAATACGCTCAGGGGCACACAGATACGCAGTATTTT. The chain recombines TRBV25-1 with TRBJ2-3, with a weak D call TRBD1 (6 bases). Trimming cost V 0 bases and J 2 bases, with 12 bases left between them. CDR3 size: 16 residues. The V gene's germline CDR1 is MGHDK and CDR2 SYGVNS.

This clonotype has a count of ten or more. J is TRBJ1-1 and V is TRBV12-3 or TRBV12-4; D is ambiguous. Trimming removed 5 bases from V and 6 bases from J, with 10 bases in between. This CDR3 contains 12 residues. DNA for the CDR3: TGTGCCAGCAGTCGGGGTGGACCTGAAGCTTTCTTT. It specifies CASSRGGPEAFF.

The chain employs TRBV12-3 or TRBV12-4 and TRBJ2-5; 14 bases align to TRBD2. The V gene end was trimmed by 5 bases and the J gene end by 4 bases; junction bases not matched to a gene: 6. The CDR3 runs to 16 residues. CDR3 in amino acids: CASSQATSGGAETQYF. The CDR3 DNA reads as TGTGCCAGCAGTCAGGCGACTAGCGGGGGGGCAGAGACCCAGTACTTC.

This clonotype was recorded many times. The rearrangement joins TRBV5-1 to TRBJ2-1, with a tentative D call TRBD2 (7 bases). The CDR3 extends over 13 amino acids. CDR1 and CDR2 from the germline V gene are SGHRS and YFSETQ. V was cut by 2 bases and J by 6 bases, with 9 bases left in between. The CDR3 bases are TGCGCCAGCAGCTTAGGGGGGGTCAATGAGCAGTTCTTC. Its protein is CASSLGGVNEQFF.

This chain connects TRBV6-5 to TRBJ2-5; D unresolved. The V gene's germline CDR1 is MNHEY and CDR2 SVGAGI. The CDR3 is 14 amino acids. V was trimmed by 2 bases and J by 4 bases, leaving 11 bases between them. The chain's CDR3 is CASSYARFGETQYF. The CDR3, as DNA: TGTGCCAGCAGTTACGCGCGGTTTGGAGAGACCCAGTACTTC.

At least ten counts were recorded for this clonotype. This sequence joins TRBV6-5 and TRBJ1-2; D is unresolved. This CDR3 comprises 11 residues. CDR1 MNHEY and CDR2 SVGAGI come from the germline V gene. Trimming shortened V by 6 bases and J by 8 bases, and 10 bases separated the two germline ends. CDR3 nucleotide sequence: TGTGCCAGCAGGGGAGGTGGCGGCTACACCTTC. It translates to CASRGGGGYTF.

V gene TRBV7-6 combines with J gene TRBJ1-6; the D gene is possibly TRBD1 (5 bases). V was pared by 5 bases and J by 10 bases, with 12 bases between. The CDR3 runs 13 residues. Germline loops: CDR1 SGHVS, CDR2 FNYEAQ. The CDR3 here is CASSPGPASPLHF. CDR3 bases: TGTGCCAGCAGCCCGGGGCCAGCCTCACCCCTCCACTTT. The whole variable domain, remainder taken from reference TRBV7-6 and TRBJ1-6, is GAGVSQSPRYKVTKRGQDVALRCDPISGHVSLYWYRQALGQGPEFLTYFNYEAQQDKSGLPNDRFSAERPEGSISTLTIQRTEQRDSAMYRCASSPGPASPLHFGNGTRLTVT.

This clonotype was counted between two and nine times. The genes are TRBV28 and TRBJ1-5, with 10 nucleotides matching TRBD1. J lost 6 bases, V lost 5 bases, and 4 bases had no gene match. The CDR3 sequence is 14 residues long. The germline V gene has CDR1 MDHEN and CDR2 SYDVKM. The DNA for the CDR3 is TGTGCCAGCAGTCAAGGGACAGGGGTTCAGCCCCAGCATTTT. This codes for CASSQGTGVQPQHF.

This clonotype has a count of ten or more. The rearrangement links TRBV19 to TRBJ2-2, with 8 bases matching TRBD1. The CDR3 runs 17 residues. The germline CDR1 and CDR2 sequences are LNHDA and SQIVND (reference sequence). The V gene end was trimmed by 7 bases and the J gene end by 1 base; junction bases not matched to a gene: 11. The CDR3 spells CASNLVSGQGNTGELFF. The CDR3 coding sequence is TGTGCCAGTAATCTGGTTTCTGGACAGGGGAACACCGGGGAGCTGTTTTTT. The whole variable domain, remainder taken from reference TRBV19 and TRBJ2-2, is DGGITQSPKYLFRKEGQNVTLSCEQNLNHDAMYWYRQDPGQGLRLIYYSQIVNDFQKGDIAEGYSVSREKKESFPLTVTSAQKNPTAFYLCASNLVSGQGNTGELFFGEGSRLTVL.

This clonotype was observed at least ten times. Here the CDR3 reads CASSPRGQTSTDTQYF. Here the CDR3 DNA reads TGCGCCAGCAGCCCGAGAGGACAGACAAGCACAGATACGCAGTATTTT. The V and J genes are TRBV5-1 and TRBJ2-3; D perhaps matches TRBD1 (6 bases). Germline CDR1 reads SGHRS; CDR2 reads YFSETQ. The CDR3 totals 16 residues. V lost 4 bases and J 0 bases, leaving 15 bases between the germline ends.

This clonotype was seen only a few times. V usage is TRBV7-9 and J usage is TRBJ2-2; D perhaps matches TRBD2 (5 bases). The germline V and J ends were trimmed by 5 bases and 2 bases, with 15 bases remaining between them. This CDR3 is 16 amino acids long. CDR1 and CDR2 (germline): SEHNR, FQNEAQ (reference sequence). The CDR3 loop is CASSPASIRNTGELFF. The CDR3 bases are TGTGCCAGCAGCCCCGCTAGCATCCGAAACACCGGGGAGCTGTTTTTT.

Only a few counts were recorded for this clonotype. The rearrangement uses TRBV5-6 and TRBJ2-7, with D possibly being TRBD1 (6 bases). CDR3 length: 13 residues. Looked up from germline, CDR1 is SGHDT and CDR2 is YYEEEE. The ends were cut back, 4 bases at V and 5 bases at J, with 13 bases in the middle. Here the CDR3 reads CASSLGTTNEQYF. CDR3 sequence (DNA): TGTGCCAGCAGCCTAGGGACAACAAACGAGCAGTACTTC.